Below, one T cell receptor beta chain is given with its context. This clone's antigen is unknown. Per-nucleotide qualities are absent, and no much larger clonotype sits a single base away. The data were obtained in a study of high-grade serous ovarian cancer treatment subgroups (dated by TCRdb to about 2021). Concerning the study at large: On average, sequencing produced about 14,000 reads and 6,500 to 9,000 unique TCR beta rearrangements for each sample. One primary tumor sample and two metastatic tumor samples were contributed by each patient, so that some 100 samples were obtained in total. Under a laparoscopic triage algorithm, patients with high-grade serous ovarian cancer were grouped by complete gross resection or by neoadjuvant chemotherapy response, and the study profiled the TCR beta repertoires of these patients. The approximately 30-patient cohort included roughly ten patients with no residual disease after primary surgery (R0), roughly ten excellent NACT responders, and roughly ten poor NACT responders. What the work shows at the level of the full study, not this receptor alone: TCR clonal relatedness correlated positively with neoantigen level and, by trend, with copy number variation and mutation load from whole-genome sequencing. Bulk tumor TCR sequencing lacked spatial information, limiting insight into HGSC tumor complexity and diversity. The TCR repertoire analyses centered on CDR3, leaving CDR1 and CDR2 unanalyzed. Repertoire similarity between tumors of the same patient ranged roughly 0.1 to 0.79, whereas almost no similarity was seen between different patients.

The CDR3 starts with the cysteine, ends with the phenylalanine, and has 16 residues. The kept DNA is CDR3 alone, 48 bases in frame from the first base. Relative to germline, V is 4 bases shorter and J is 2 bases shorter, with 16 bases between their ends. As encoded in the germline V gene, CDR1 is SGHRS while CDR2 is YFSETQ. High-throughput TCR profiling via ImmunoSEQ was performed on the roughly 100 tumor samples. The original pipeline was this. Richness (unique productive sequences), clonality, evenness and relatedness were included as repertoire diversity metrics, and similarity between samples was assessed with the Bhattacharyya coefficient. A sensitivity analysis excluded TCRs with fewer than two reads and gave consistent conclusions. TCRdb stores this immuneACCESS table with in-frame sequences only. Part of the clones is absent; in the studies checked, under half of the shortfall reflects unresolved V genes, and no reason is known for the rest. For V, J and clone size, that table is used; D and trimming come from the DNA. The sample table lists 15,000 or so clones, 70% to 90% of them with a count of one. The top ten clonotypes cover just under 6.5% of the sample.

The tumor samples were collected prior to definitive surgery or chemotherapy. Genomic DNA was extracted by the MD Anderson Biospecimen Extraction Resource, and TCR sequencing was done by the MD Anderson Cancer Genomics Laboratory. The chain was built from TRBV5-1 and TRBJ2-1; the D gene is perhaps TRBD1 or TRBD2, as each covers 5 bases. The source of this sequence is a human donor with high-grade serous ovarian cancer. Input material: tumor tissue. The sequenced DNA is TGCGCCAGCAGCCCTCCGGGACCACCTACCTACAATGAGCAGTTCTTC. It translates to CASSPPGPPTYNEQFF.